The source of this T cell receptor (beta chain) is a study of OX40 agonist ivuxolimab in advanced cancers. The study's findings and limits: Certain nonresponding patients likewise had low normalized T-cell clonal expansion.

Trimming at V came to 3 bases and at J to 5 bases, leaving 6 bases not matched to a gene. CDR1 is SNHLY and CDR2 is FYNNEI in the germline V gene. The CDR3 spans 15 residues. The protocol was immunoSEQ multiplex PCR, while the TCRdb copy is restricted to in-frame clones and leaves out a portion. The repertoire has about 45,000 clones, about nine tenths of them found once; the top ten carry around a fifth. Regarding this clone: Its antigen is currently unknown.

The V call is TRBV2, the J call TRBJ2-7, with TRBD1 matching 11 bases. This sample comprised CD4+ or CD8+ T cells sorted from blood, obtained in a trial of the OX40 agonist ivuxolimab. This TCR derives from an adult with an advanced solid tumor such as melanoma, head and neck, liver or kidney cancer. This CDR3 is CASSDPGQGAHEQYF. DNA for the CDR3: TGTGCCAGCAGTGACCCTGGACAGGGGGCTCACGAGCAGTACTTC.